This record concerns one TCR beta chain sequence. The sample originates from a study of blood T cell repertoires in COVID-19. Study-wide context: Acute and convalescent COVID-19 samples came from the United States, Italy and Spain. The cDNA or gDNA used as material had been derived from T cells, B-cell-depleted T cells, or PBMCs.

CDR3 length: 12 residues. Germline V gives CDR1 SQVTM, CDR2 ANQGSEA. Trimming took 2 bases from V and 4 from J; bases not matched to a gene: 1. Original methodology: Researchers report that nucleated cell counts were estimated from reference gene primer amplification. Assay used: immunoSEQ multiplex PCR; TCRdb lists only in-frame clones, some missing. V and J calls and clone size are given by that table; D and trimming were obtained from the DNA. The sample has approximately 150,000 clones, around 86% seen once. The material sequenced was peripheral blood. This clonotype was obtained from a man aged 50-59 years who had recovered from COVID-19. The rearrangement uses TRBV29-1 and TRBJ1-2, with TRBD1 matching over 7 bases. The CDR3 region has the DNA TGCAGCGTTGAATGGACAGGCTATGGCTACACCTTC. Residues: CSVEWTGYGYTF.